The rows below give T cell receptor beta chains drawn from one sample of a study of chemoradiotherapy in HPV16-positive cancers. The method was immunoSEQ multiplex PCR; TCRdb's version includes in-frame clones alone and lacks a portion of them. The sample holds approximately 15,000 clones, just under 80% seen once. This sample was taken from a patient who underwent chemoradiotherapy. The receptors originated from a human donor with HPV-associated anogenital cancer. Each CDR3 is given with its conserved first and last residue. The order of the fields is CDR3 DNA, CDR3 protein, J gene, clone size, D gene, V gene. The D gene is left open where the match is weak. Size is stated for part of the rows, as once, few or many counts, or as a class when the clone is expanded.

TGTGCCAGCAGCGTACACAGGGGACCCGGGGCCAACGTCCTGACTTTC,CASSVHRGPGANVLTF,TRBJ2-6,-,TRBD1,TRBV5-5
TGTGCCAGCAGCCGAACGGGTTATACGCAGTATTTT,CASSRTGYTQYF,TRBJ2-3,once,-,TRBV5-6
TGTGCCAGCAGCTTGGCGACAGGGGCGTTGGGGGAGCTGTTTTTT,CASSLATGALGELFF,TRBJ2-2,-,TRBD1,TRBV5-5
TGTGCCAGCAGCCGGCCGGGACAGGGGGCTGGGGAGCAGTACTTC,CASSRPGQGAGEQYF,TRBJ2-7,-,TRBD1,TRBV5-4
TGTGCCAGCAGCTTAGCGGGGGGAGGGTACACTGAAGCTTTCTTT,CASSLAGGGYTEAFF,TRBJ1-1,-,-,TRBV5-6
TGTGCCACCAGCGGACAGGGAACCACTGAAGCTTTCTTT,CATSGQGTTEAFF,TRBJ1-1,few,TRBD1,TRBV15
TGTGCCAGCAGCCCCTCCTACTACGAGCAGTACTTC,CASSPSYYEQYF,TRBJ2-7,-,-,TRBV7-2
TGTGCCTATACGACAGGGACCACTGAAGCTTTCTTT,CAYTTGTTEAFF,TRBJ1-1,-,TRBD1,TRBV30
TGTGCCAGCAGCCACAGGGTATTTCAAGAGACCCAGTACTTC,CASSHRVFQETQYF,TRBJ2-5,-,-,TRBV7-8
TGTGCCAGCAGTGAATGGGGGAATTCACCCCTCCACTTT,CASSEWGNSPLHF,TRBJ1-6,-,-,TRBV6-4
TGTGCCAGCAGCTCCCTTGGACAGGGGGCCGGGGAGCTGTTTTTT,CASSSLGQGAGELFF,TRBJ2-2,-,TRBD1,TRBV7-6
TGTGCCTGGAGTGGCACCTACTCTGGAAACACCATATATTTT,CAWSGTYSGNTIYF,TRBJ1-3,-,-,TRBV30
TGTGCCAGCAGCTTAACGACGAACTATGGCTACACCTTC,CASSLTTNYGYTF,TRBJ1-2,few,-,TRBV7-2
TGTGCCAGCAGCTTCGAGAGGGGCACTGAAGCTTTCTTT,CASSFERGTEAFF,TRBJ1-1,-,-,TRBV11-1
TGTGCCAGCAGTGAAACCATTCTTTACGAGCAGTACTTC,CASSETILYEQYF,TRBJ2-7,once,-,TRBV6-1
TGTGCCAGCCGCCAGAAGACCTTGAACACTGAAGCTTTCTTT,CASRQKTLNTEAFF,TRBJ1-1,few,-,TRBV4-2
TGTGCCAGCAGCGTAGGGAGCTGGGACACTGAAGCTTTCTTT,CASSVGSWDTEAFF,TRBJ1-1,-,-,TRBV9
TGTGCCAGCAGTTACAGCGGAGGGGGCGAGAGTGAAAAACTGTTTTTT,CASSYSGGGESEKLFF,TRBJ1-4,-,TRBD1,TRBV6-6
TGTGCCAGCAGCTTTGGCGGGGGGGTCAACTCCTACGAGCAGTACTTC,CASSFGGGVNSYEQYF,TRBJ2-7,-,TRBD2,TRBV5-4
TGTGCCAGCAGTCAGACAGGGGATAATGAAAAACTGTTTTTT,CASSQTGDNEKLFF,TRBJ1-4,-,TRBD1,TRBV7-2
TGTGCCTGGACTAAGGACGGAAGTCAGCCCCAGCATTTT,CAWTKDGSQPQHF,TRBJ1-5,-,-,TRBV30
TGTGCCATCAGAGGACAGGGGGGGGATTCACCCCTCCACTTT,CAIRGQGGDSPLHF,TRBJ1-6,-,TRBD1,TRBV10-3
TGCGCCAGCAGCCCGGACAGGGGTATTAAGGATGAAGCTTTCTTT,CASSPDRGIKDEAFF,TRBJ1-1,few,TRBD1,TRBV4-1
TGCGCCAGCAGTGTCCTAGCGGGGGGAAGGGGGGAGCTGTTTTTT,CASSVLAGGRGELFF,TRBJ2-2,-,TRBD2,TRBV10-2
TGTGCCAGCAGCTTTTTCAGCATGAACACTGAAGCTTTCTTT,CASSFFSMNTEAFF,TRBJ1-1,-,-,TRBV13
TGTGCCATCGGAGAGGGTTTGGCTGAAGCTTTCTTT,CAIGEGLAEAFF,TRBJ1-1,-,-,TRBV6-5
TGTGCCAGCAGTTACAAAGCGGGGAACACCGGGGAGCTGTTTTTT,CASSYKAGNTGELFF,TRBJ2-2,-,-,TRBV6-5
TGTGCCAGCACCACAGGGGCGGAGACCCAGTACTTC,CASTTGAETQYF,TRBJ2-5,-,TRBD1,TRBV28
TGCGCCAGCAGCTCAGGACAGGGGAACGCTGAAGCTTTCTTT,CASSSGQGNAEAFF,TRBJ1-1,-,TRBD1,TRBV5-1
TGTGCCAGCAGCGGGGGACAGGGGAATTCAGATACGCAGTATTTT,CASSGGQGNSDTQYF,TRBJ2-3,-,TRBD1,TRBV28
TGCGCCAGCAGCCCGGGACTAGCGGGGCAAGAGACCCAGTACTTC,CASSPGLAGQETQYF,TRBJ2-5,-,TRBD2,TRBV5-1
TGTGCCAGCACGCCAGGGACAGCAGGAAACATTCAGTACTTC,CASTPGTAGNIQYF,TRBJ2-4,-,TRBD1,TRBV7-6
TGTGCCAGCAGCTTGGCCGAGGCAAGCTACGAGCAGTACTTC,CASSLAEASYEQYF,TRBJ2-7,once,-,TRBV7-9
TGTGCCAGTAGTATCGCAGGGGGGAAAGCTTTCTTT,CASSIAGGKAFF,TRBJ1-1,-,TRBD1,TRBV19
TGTGCCAGCAGTTCAGGGGGCGCGGGGGAGACCCAGTACTTC,CASSSGGAGETQYF,TRBJ2-5,-,TRBD1,TRBV28
TGTGCCAGCAGCGCACCAGGAGAAAAACTGTTTTTT,CASSAPGEKLFF,TRBJ1-4,few,-,TRBV7-6
TGTGCCAGCAGTTTAGACCGCGACTATGGCTACACCTTC,CASSLDRDYGYTF,TRBJ1-2,-,-,TRBV27
TGTGCCTGGAGTGTATTGGGCGCCTCCTACGAGCAGTACTTC,CAWSVLGASYEQYF,TRBJ2-7,-,-,TRBV30
TGTGCCAGCAGCCTCAGCGGGACAGGGGGCAATCAGCCCCAGCATTTT,CASSLSGTGGNQPQHF,TRBJ1-5,once,TRBD1,TRBV7-9
TGTGCCAGCAGCCGAGATAATGGAGATCAGCCCCAGCATTTT,CASSRDNGDQPQHF,TRBJ1-5,-,-,TRBV7-2
TGTGCCAGCAGCCAAGATAATTCCGGGACAGACGCCTACGAGCAGTACTTC,CASSQDNSGTDAYEQYF,TRBJ2-7,-,TRBD1,TRBV4-2
TGTGCCAGCAGCCCCCTGGCGGATCCCACCCCCTATGGCTACACCTTC,CASSPLADPTPYGYTF,TRBJ1-2,-,-,TRBV27
TGTGCCAGCAGCTTAGCGCGACTAGCAACGCAGAGGTCCTACGAGCAGTACTTC,CASSLARLATQRSYEQYF,TRBJ2-7,-,TRBD2,TRBV7-8
TGTGCCAGCAGCTTATGGGCGGGGGACCAGGATACGCAGTATTTT,CASSLWAGDQDTQYF,TRBJ2-3,once,TRBD2,TRBV13
TGTGCCTGGAGTCGGGACAGTGGCTACAATGAGCAGTTCTTC,CAWSRDSGYNEQFF,TRBJ2-1,-,TRBD1,TRBV30
TGTGCCAGCACCCAAGGACCGGGACAGGGGTATGAGCAGTTCTTC,CASTQGPGQGYEQFF,TRBJ2-1,-,TRBD1,TRBV9
TGTGCCAGTAGTCGGGTAGGGACCAACTATGGCTACACCTTC,CASSRVGTNYGYTF,TRBJ1-2,-,-,TRBV19
TGTGCCACCAGCAGAAGACAGGGAATGAACACTGAAGCTTTCTTT,CATSRRQGMNTEAFF,TRBJ1-1,-,TRBD1,TRBV15
TGTGCCAGCAGCGAATTCAATAGGGGCGAGCAGTACTTC,CASSEFNRGEQYF,TRBJ2-7,-,-,TRBV9
TGTGCCAGCAGTTCCTCGGGACGGAACACTGAAGCTTTCTTT,CASSSSGRNTEAFF,TRBJ1-1,-,-,TRBV27
TGTGCCAGCAGGAGGGATTTTCCTAATTCACCCCTCCACTTT,CASRRDFPNSPLHF,TRBJ1-6,few,-,TRBV6-1
TGTGCCAGCAGCCGAGATGGGCTAGCTAACTATGGCTACACCTTC,CASSRDGLANYGYTF,TRBJ1-2,-,-,TRBV28
TGCGCCAGCAGCTTGTCAGAAACCGGGGAGCTGTTTTTT,CASSLSETGELFF,TRBJ2-2,few,-,TRBV5-1
TGCAGCGTTACGGTCTGGGGGGACACCGGGGAGCTGTTTTTT,CSVTVWGDTGELFF,TRBJ2-2,-,-,TRBV29-1
TGTGCCAGCAGCCTCCTTGGGGCCGGGGAGACCCAGTACTTC,CASSLLGAGETQYF,TRBJ2-5,-,-,TRBV7-9